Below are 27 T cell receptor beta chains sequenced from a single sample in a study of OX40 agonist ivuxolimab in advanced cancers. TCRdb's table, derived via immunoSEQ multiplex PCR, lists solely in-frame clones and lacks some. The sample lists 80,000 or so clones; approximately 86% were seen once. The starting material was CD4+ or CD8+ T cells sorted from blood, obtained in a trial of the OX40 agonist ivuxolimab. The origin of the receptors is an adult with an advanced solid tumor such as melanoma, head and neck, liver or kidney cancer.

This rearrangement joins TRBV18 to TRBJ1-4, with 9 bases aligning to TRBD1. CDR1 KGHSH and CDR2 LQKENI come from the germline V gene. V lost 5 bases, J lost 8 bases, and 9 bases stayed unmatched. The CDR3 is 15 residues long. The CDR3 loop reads CASSTRTGAEEKLFF. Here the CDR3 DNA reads TGTGCCAGCTCAACCCGGACAGGGGCAGAAGAAAAACTGTTTTTT.

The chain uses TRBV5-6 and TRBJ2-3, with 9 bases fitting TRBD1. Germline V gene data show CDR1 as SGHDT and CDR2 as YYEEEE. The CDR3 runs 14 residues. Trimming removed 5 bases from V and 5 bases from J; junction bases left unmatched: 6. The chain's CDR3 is CASRRTGAGDTQYF. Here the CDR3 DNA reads TGTGCCAGCAGACGGACAGGGGCGGGAGATACGCAGTATTTT.

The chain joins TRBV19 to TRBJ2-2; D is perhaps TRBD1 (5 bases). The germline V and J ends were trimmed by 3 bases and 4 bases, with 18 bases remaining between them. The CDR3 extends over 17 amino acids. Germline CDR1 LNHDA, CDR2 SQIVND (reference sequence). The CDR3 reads CASSISGLLRVTGELFF. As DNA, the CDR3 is TGTGCCAGTAGTATCTCGGGTCTTCTCAGGGTCACCGGGGAGCTGTTTTTT.

This chain's CDR3 is CASISGEGADTQYF. In DNA, the CDR3 is TGTGCCAGCATCAGCGGAGAGGGGGCAGATACGCAGTATTTT. This sequence joins TRBV2 and TRBJ2-3, with D maybe TRBD1 (6 bases). V lost 7 bases to trimming and J lost 4 bases, with 15 bases between them. Germline CDR1 is SNHLY and CDR2 is FYNNEI. CDR3 size: 14 residues.

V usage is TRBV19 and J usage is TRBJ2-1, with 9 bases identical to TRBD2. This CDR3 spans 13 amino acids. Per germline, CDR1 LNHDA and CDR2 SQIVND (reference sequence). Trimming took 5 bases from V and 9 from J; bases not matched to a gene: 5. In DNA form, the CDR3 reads TGTGCCAGTAGTGATGTGGGACTAGCTGAGCAGTTCTTC. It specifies CASSDVGLAEQFF.

Here the CDR3 reads CASSLVTSRIGQETQYF. CDR3 DNA sequence: TGTGCCAGCAGTCTTGTGACTAGCAGGATTGGTCAAGAGACCCAGTACTTC. The genes are TRBV14 and TRBJ2-5; 7 bases agree with TRBD2. CDR1 and CDR2 (germline): SGHDN, FVKESK. This CDR3 is built from 17 residues. V lost 6 bases and J lost 2; bases outside the gene matches: 15.

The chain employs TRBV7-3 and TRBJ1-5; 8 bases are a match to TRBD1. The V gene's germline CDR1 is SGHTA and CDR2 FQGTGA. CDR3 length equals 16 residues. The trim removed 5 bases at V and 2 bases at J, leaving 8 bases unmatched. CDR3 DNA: TGTGCCAGCAGCCCAAACAGGGGGAGCGGCAATCAGCCCCAGCATTTT. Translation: CASSPNRGSGNQPQHF.

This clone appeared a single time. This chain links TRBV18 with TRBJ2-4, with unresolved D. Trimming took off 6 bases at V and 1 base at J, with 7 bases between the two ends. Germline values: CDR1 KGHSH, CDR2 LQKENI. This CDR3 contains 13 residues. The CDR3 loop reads CASSETAKNIQYF. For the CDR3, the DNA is TGTGCCAGCTCGGAAACGGCCAAAAACATTCAGTACTTC. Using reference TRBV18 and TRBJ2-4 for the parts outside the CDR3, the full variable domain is NAGVMQNPRHLVRRRGQEARLRCSPMKGHSHVYWYRQLPEEGLKFMVYLQKENIIDESGMPKERFSAEFPKEGPSILRIQQVVRGDSAAYFCASSETAKNIQYFGAGTRLSVL.

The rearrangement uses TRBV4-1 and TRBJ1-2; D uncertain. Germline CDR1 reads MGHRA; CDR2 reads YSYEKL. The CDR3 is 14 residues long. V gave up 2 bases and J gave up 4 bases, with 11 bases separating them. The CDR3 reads CASSQPRAFYGYTF. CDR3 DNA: TGCGCCAGCAGCCAACCCCGGGCCTTCTATGGCTACACCTTC.

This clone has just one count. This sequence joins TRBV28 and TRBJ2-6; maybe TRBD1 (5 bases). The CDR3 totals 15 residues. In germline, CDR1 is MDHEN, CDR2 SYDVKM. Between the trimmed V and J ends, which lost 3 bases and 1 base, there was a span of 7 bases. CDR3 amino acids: CASSLSGSGANVLTF. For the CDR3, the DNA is TGTGCCAGCAGTTTGTCAGGGTCTGGGGCCAACGTCCTGACTTTC.

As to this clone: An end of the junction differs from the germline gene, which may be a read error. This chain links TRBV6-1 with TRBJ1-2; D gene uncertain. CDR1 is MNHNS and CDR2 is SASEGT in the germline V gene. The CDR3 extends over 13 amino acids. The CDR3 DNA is TGTGCCATCAGTGAGGATTCGGTCTATGGCTACACCTTC. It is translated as CAISEDSVYGYTF.

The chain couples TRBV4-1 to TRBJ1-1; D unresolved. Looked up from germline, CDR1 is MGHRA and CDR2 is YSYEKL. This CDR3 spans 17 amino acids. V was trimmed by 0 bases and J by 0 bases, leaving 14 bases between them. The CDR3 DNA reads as TGCGCCAGCAGCCAAGACCCTGCCCGGCTAATGAACACTGAAGCTTTCTTT. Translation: CASSQDPARLMNTEAFF.

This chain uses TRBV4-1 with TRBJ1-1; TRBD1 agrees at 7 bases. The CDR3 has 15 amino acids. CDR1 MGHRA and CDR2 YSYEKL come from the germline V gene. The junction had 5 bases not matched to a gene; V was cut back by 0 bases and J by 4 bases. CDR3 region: CASSQEQGPGTEAFF. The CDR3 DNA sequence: TGCGCCAGCAGCCAAGAACAGGGGCCCGGCACTGAAGCTTTCTTT.

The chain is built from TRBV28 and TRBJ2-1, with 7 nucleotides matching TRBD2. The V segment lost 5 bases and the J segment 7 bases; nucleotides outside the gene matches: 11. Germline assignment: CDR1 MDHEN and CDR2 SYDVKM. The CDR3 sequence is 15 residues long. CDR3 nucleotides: TGTGCCAGCAGTCCCCCCCCGGGACTATGGAATGAGCAGTTCTTC. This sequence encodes CASSPPPGLWNEQFF.

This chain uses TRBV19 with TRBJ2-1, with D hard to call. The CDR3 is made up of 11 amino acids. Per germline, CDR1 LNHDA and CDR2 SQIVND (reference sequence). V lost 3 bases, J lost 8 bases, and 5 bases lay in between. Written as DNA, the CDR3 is TGTGCCAGTAGTATGTACCATGAGCAGTTCTTC. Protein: CASSMYHEQFF.

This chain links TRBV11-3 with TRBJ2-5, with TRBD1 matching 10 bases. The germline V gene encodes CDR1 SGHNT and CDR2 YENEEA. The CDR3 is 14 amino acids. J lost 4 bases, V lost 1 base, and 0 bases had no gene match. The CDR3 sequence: CASSLGTGGETQYF. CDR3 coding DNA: TGTGCCAGCAGCTTAGGGACAGGGGGAGAGACCCAGTACTTC.

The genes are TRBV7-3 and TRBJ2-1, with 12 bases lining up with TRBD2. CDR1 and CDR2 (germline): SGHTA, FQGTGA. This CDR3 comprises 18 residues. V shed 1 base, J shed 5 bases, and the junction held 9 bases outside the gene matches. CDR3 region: CASSLSPLLAGGHNEQFF. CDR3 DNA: TGTGCCAGCAGCTTAAGCCCCCTACTAGCGGGAGGCCACAATGAGCAGTTCTTC.

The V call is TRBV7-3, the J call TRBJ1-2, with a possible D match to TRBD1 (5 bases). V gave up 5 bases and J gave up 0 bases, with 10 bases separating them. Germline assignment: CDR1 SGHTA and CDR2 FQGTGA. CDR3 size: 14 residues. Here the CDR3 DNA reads TGTGCCAGCAGCCCTACGACAGCTAACTATGGCTACACCTTC. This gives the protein CASSPTTANYGYTF.

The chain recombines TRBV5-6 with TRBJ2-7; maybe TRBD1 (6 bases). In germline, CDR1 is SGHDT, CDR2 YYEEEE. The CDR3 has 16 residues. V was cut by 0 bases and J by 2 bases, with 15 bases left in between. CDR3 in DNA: TGTGCCAGCAGCTTGGCCGGTGCAGGGGTGGCCTACGAGCAGTACTTC. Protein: CASSLAGAGVAYEQYF.

In DNA, the CDR3 is TGCGCCAGCAGCCCGGACCTCTATTATGGCTACACCTTC. Translated, it gives CASSPDLYYGYTF. The J gene is TRBJ1-2, the V gene TRBV5-1; D not resolved. The germline V gene has CDR1 SGHRS and CDR2 YFSETQ. The germline V and J ends were trimmed by 4 bases and 5 bases, with 12 bases remaining between them. CDR3 length: 13 amino acids.

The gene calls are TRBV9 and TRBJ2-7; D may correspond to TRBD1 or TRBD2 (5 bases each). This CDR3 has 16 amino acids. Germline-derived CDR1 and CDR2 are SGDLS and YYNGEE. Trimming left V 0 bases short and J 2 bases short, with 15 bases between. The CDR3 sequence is CASSVGTGGLPYEQYF. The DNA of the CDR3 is TGTGCCAGCAGCGTAGGAACAGGAGGTTTGCCCTACGAGCAGTACTTC.

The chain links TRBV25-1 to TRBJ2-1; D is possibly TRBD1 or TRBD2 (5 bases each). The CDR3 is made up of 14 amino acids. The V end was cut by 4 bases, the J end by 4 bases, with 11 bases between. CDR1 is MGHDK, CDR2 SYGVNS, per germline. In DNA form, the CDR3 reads TGTGCCAGCAGTGTCGGGACGGCATACAATGAGCAGTTCTTC. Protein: CASSVGTAYNEQFF. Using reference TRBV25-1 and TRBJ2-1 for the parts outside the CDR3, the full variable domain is EADIYQTPRYLVIGTGKKITLECSQTMGHDKMYWYQQDPGMELHLIHYSYGVNSTEKGDLSSESTVSRIRTEHFPLTLESARPSHTSQYLCASSVGTAYNEQFFGPGTRLTVL.

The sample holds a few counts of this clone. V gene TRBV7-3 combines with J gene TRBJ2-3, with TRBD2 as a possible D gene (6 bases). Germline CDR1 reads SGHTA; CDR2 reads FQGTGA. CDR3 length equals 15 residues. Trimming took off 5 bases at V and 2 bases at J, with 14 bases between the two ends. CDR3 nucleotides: TGTGCCAGCAGCCAATTTACGGGACTCACAGATACGCAGTATTTT. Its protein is CASSQFTGLTDTQYF.

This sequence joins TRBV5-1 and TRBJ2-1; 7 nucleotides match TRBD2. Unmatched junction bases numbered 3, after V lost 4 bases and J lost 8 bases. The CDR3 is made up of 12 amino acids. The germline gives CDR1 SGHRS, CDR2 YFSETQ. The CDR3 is CASSIAGDEQFF. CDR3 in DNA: TGCGCCAGCAGCATCGCGGGGGATGAGCAGTTCTTC. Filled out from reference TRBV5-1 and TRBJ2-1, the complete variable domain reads KAGVTQTPRYLIKTRGQQVTLSCSPISGHRSVSWYQQTPGQGLQFLFEYFSETQRNKGNFPGRFSGRQFSNSRSEMNVSTLELGDSALYLCASSIAGDEQFFGPGTRLTVL.

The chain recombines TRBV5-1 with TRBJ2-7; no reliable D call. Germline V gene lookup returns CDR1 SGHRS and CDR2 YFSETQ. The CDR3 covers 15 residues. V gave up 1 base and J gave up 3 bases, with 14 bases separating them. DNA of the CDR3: TGCGCCAGCAGCTTGTCCCCAAGTCCGGACTACGAGCAGTACTTC. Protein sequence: CASSLSPSPDYEQYF.

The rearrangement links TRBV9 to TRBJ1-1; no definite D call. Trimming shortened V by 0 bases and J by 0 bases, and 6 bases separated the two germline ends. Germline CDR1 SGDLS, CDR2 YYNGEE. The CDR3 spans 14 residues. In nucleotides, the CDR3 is TGTGCCAGCAGCGTAGGGTCAGTGAACACTGAAGCTTTCTTT. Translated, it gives CASSVGSVNTEAFF.

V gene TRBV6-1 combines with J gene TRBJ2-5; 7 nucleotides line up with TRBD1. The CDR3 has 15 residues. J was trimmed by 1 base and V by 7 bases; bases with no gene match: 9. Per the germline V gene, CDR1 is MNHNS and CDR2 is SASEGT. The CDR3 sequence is CASTLEQGFQETQYF. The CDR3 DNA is TGTGCCAGCACCTTAGAACAGGGGTTCCAAGAGACCCAGTACTTC.